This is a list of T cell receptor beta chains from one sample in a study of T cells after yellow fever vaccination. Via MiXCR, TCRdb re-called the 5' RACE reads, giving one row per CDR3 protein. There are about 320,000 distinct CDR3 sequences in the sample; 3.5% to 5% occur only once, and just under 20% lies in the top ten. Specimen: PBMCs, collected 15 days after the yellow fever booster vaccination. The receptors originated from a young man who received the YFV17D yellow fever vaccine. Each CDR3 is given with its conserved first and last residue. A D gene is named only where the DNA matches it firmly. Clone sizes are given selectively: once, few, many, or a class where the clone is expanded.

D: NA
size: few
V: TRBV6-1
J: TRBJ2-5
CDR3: CASSKGFSETQYF
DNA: TGTGCCAGCAGCAAGGGGTTTTCGGAGACCCAGTACTTC

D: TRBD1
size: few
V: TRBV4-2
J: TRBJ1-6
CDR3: CASSPLTGSSYNSPLHF
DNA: TGTGCCAGCAGCCCTCTGACAGGGAGCTCCTATAATTCACCCCTCCACTTT

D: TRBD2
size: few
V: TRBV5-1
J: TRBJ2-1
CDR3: CASSLALRGGLREQFF
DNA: TGCGCCAGCAGCTTGGCCCTGCGGGGGGGCCTACGCGAGCAGTTCTTC

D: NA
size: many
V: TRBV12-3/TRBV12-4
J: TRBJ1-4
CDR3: CASSPGQINEKLFF
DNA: TGTGCCAGCAGCCCCGGACAGATTAATGAAAAACTGTTTTTT

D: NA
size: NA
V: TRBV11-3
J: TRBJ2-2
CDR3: CASSTYQTGELFF
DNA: TGTGCCAGCAGCACGTACCAGACCGGGGAGCTGTTTTTT

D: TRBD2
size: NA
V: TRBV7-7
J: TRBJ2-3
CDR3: CASSHSPLAGGTDTQYF
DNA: TGTGCTAGCAGCCACTCGCCCCTAGCGGGGGGTACAGATACGCAGTATTTT

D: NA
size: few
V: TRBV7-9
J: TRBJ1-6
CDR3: CASSPRLTAPDSPLHF
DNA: TGTGCCAGCAGCCCCCGATTAACTGCCCCCGATTCACCCCTCCACTTT

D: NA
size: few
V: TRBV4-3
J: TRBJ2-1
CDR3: CASSLTWIGSYNEQFF
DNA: TGCGCCAGCAGCCTTACGTGGATAGGGTCCTACAATGAGCAGTTCTTC

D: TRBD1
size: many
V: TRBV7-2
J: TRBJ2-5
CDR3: CASSLGDRKETQYF
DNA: TGTGCCAGCAGCTTAGGGGACAGAAAGGAGACCCAGTACTTC

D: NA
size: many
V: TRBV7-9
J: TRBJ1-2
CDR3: CASSQRQDHGYTF
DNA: TGTGCCAGCAGCCAGAGACAGGATCATGGCTACACCTTC

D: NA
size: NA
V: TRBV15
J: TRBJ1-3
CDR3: CATSRGGNTIYF
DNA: TGTGCCACCAGCAGAGGTGGAAACACCATATATTTT

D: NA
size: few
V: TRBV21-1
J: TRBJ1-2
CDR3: CASSKDRRGRAGYTF
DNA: TGTGCCAGCAGCAAAGACCGGAGGGGGCGCGCTGGCTACACCTTC

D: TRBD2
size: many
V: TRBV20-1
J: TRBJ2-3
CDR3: CSALSGGITDTQYF
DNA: TGCAGTGCCCTCAGCGGGGGAATCACAGATACGCAGTATTTT

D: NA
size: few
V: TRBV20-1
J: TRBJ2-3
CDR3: CSAPDYTDTQYF
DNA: TGCAGTGCCCCGGACTACACAGATACGCAGTATTTT

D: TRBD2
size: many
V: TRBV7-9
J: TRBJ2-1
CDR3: CASSPTSGGGYNEQFF
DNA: TGTGCCAGCAGCCCTACTAGCGGGGGAGGGTACAATGAGCAGTTCTTC

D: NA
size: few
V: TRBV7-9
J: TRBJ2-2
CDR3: CASSPRERELFF
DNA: TGTGCCAGCAGCCCCAGGGAAAGGGAGCTGTTTTTT

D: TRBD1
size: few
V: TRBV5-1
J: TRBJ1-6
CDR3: CASSQRTGDSPLHF
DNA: TGCGCCAGCAGCCAACGGACAGGGGATTCACCCCTCCACTTT

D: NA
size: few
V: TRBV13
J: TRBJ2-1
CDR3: CASSLGRRGSYNEQFF
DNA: TGTGCCAGCAGCTTAGGCCGTAGGGGATCCTACAATGAGCAGTTCTTC

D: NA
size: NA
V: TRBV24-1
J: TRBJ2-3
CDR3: CATSGYSDTQYF
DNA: TGTGCCACCAGTGGTTACTCAGATACGCAGTATTTT

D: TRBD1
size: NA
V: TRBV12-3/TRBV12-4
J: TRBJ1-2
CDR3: CASSAREGAGGYTF
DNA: TGTGCCAGCAGTGCCCGGGAGGGGGCGGGAGGCTACACCTTC

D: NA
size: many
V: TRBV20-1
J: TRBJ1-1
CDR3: CSAQRTGFTEAFF
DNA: TGCAGTGCTCAACGAACGGGGTTCACTGAAGCTTTCTTT

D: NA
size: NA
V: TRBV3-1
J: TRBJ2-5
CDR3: CASSQEVTATQYF
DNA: TGTGCCAGCAGCCAAGAAGTAACTGCGACCCAGTACTTC

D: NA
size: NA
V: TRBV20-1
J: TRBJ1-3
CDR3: CSARGGVGSNSGNTIYF
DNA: TGCAGTGCTAGAGGAGGGGTGGGCAGTAACTCTGGAAACACCATATATTTT

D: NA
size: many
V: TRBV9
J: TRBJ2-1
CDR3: CASSSGDSSYNEQFF
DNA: TGTGCCAGCAGCAGTGGGGACTCGTCCTACAATGAGCAGTTCTTC

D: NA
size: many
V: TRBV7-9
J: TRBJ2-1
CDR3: CASSLVSQGYNEQFF
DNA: TGTGCCAGCAGCTTAGTTTCCCAGGGATACAATGAGCAGTTCTTC

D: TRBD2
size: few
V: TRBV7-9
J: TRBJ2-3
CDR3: CASNRLWTSSTVTQYF
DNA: TGTGCCAGCAACAGACTATGGACTAGCAGCACAGTTACGCAGTATTTT

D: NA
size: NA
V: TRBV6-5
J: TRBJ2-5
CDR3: CASSFLFGGETQYF
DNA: TGTGCCAGCAGTTTTCTTTTTGGGGGAGAGACCCAGTACTTC

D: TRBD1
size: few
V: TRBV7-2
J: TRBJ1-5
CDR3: CASSWGSTGYSNQPQHF
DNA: TGTGCCAGCAGCTGGGGGTCGACAGGGTATAGCAATCAGCCCCAGCATTTT

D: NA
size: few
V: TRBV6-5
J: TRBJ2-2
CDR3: CASSYGIGQPNTGELFF
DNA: TGTGCCAGCAGTTACGGTATTGGACAGCCGAACACCGGGGAGCTGTTTTTT

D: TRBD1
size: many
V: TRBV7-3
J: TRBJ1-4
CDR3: CASSLRQGATTNEKLFF
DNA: TGTGCCAGCAGCTTGAGGCAGGGGGCTACAACTAATGAAAAACTGTTTTTT

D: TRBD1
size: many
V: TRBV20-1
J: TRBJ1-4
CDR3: CSARLTGRNEKLFF
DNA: TGCAGTGCTAGGTTGACAGGGCGGAATGAAAAACTGTTTTTT

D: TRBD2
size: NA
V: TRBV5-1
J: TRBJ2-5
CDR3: CASSPRGVETQYF
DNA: TGCGCCAGCAGCCCCCGGGGGGTGGAGACCCAGTACTTC

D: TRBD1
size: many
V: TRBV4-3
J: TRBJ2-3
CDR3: CASSQLQGEGDTQYF
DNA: TGCGCCAGCAGCCAACTACAGGGGGAAGGGGATACGCAGTATTTT

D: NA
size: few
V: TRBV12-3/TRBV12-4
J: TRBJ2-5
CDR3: CASSNTGGTQYF
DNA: TGTGCCAGCAGTAACACCGGGGGGACCCAGTACTTC

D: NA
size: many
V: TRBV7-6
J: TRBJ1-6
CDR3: CASSAMIRDNSPLHF
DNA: TGTGCCAGCAGCGCCATGATAAGGGACAATTCACCCCTCCACTTT

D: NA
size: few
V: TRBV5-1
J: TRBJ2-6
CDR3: CASSLVTRHSGANVLTF
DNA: TGCGCCAGCAGCTTGGTTACTCGTCACTCTGGGGCCAACGTCCTGACTTTC

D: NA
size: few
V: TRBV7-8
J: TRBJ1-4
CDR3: CASSLGETNEKLFF
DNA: TGTGCCAGCAGCTTAGGGGAGACTAATGAAAAACTGTTTTTT

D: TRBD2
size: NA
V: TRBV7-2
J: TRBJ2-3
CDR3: CASSRVAGGHNTDTQYF
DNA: TGTGCCAGCAGCCGAGTTGCGGGGGGCCATAACACAGATACGCAGTATTTT

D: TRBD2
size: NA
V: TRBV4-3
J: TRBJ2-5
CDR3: CASSQGGGGGETQYF
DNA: TGCGCCAGCAGCCAAGGCGGGGGGGGCGGAGAGACCCAGTACTTC

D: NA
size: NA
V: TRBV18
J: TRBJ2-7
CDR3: CASSPNGYEQYF
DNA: TGTGCCAGCTCACCAAACGGATACGAGCAGTACTTC

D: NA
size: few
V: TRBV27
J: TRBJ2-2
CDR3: CASSFRSGELFF
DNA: TGTGCCAGCAGTTTTAGGTCCGGGGAGCTGTTTTTT

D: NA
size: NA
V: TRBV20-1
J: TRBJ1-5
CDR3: CSARDSIRGQPQHF
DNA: TGCAGTGCTAGAGATAGTATAAGGGGGCAGCCCCAGCATTTT

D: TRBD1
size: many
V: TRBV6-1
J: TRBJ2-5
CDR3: CASRPDRGQETQYF
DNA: TGTGCCAGCAGACCCGACAGGGGCCAAGAGACCCAGTACTTC

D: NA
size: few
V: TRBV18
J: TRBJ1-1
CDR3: CASSPSNLEGTEAFF
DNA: TGTGCCAGCTCACCCAGTAATTTAGAAGGCACTGAAGCTTTCTTT

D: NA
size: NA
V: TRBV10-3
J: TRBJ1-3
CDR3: CAISESTTGSGNTIYF
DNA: TGTGCCATCAGTGAGTCGACGACGGGCTCTGGAAACACCATATATTTT

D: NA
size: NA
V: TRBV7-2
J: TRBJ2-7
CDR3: CASSLRLVGAHEQYF
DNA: TGTGCCAGCAGCCTCCGACTAGTTGGTGCCCACGAGCAGTACTTC

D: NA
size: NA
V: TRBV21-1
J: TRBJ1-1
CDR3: CASINPPRGTGTEAFF
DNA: TGTGCCAGCATAAACCCCCCTCGGGGGACGGGTACTGAAGCTTTCTTT

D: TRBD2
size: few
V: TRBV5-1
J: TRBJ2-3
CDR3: CASSGLAGGHTDTQYF
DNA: TGCGCCAGCTCCGGACTAGCGGGGGGTCACACAGATACGCAGTATTTT

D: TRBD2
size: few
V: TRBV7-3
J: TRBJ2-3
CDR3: CASSLFGAGGHPDTQYF
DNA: TGTGCCAGCAGCTTATTCGGAGCGGGGGGCCACCCAGATACGCAGTATTTT

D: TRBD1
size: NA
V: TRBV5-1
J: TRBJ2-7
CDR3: CASRGQGLSYEQYF
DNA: TGCGCCAGCCGTGGACAGGGACTTTCCTACGAGCAGTACTTC

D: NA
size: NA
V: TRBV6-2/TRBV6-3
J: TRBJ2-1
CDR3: CASSYGGHNEQFF
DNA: TGTGCCAGCAGTTACGGGGGGCACAATGAGCAGTTCTTC

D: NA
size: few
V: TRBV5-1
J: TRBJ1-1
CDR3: CASSLGPGGQTEAFF
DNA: TGCGCCAGCAGCTTGGGTCCTGGGGGCCAGACTGAAGCTTTCTTT

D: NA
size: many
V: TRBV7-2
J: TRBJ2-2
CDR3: CASSLVSGASNTGELFF
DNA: TGTGCCAGCAGCTTAGTTTCGGGGGCCTCGAACACCGGGGAGCTGTTTTTT

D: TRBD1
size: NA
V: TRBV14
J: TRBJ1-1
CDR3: CASSLGGGLAREAFF
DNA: TGTGCCAGCAGCCTAGGAGGGGGCTTAGCCCGTGAAGCTTTCTTT